What follows are 23 T cell receptor beta chains derived from one specimen sequenced in a study of blood T cells in healthy people across ages. A J-beta primer mix and a sample-barcoded 5' primer were used in a second PCR of about 7 to 12 cycles. TCRdb re-derived calls from the 5' RACE reads in MiXCR, one entry per CDR3 protein. The sample consists of more than 1,000,000 distinct CDR3 sequences, under 30% of them appearing once. The same data also contributed to another study, on T cells of mothers and their children.

The sample taken for sequencing was blood. These receptors originate from a girl aged 2-10 years in good health.

A few counts support this clonotype. The rearrangement links TRBV7-2 to TRBJ1-4; a possible D gene is TRBD1 (6 bases). The germline gives CDR1 SGHTA, CDR2 FQGNSA. The CDR3 length is 18 residues. With 3 bases removed from V and 5 bases from J, the gap between germline ends came to 22 bases. The CDR3 bases are TGTGCCAGCAGCTTCACTGTCGGCACAGGAGGGGGGAATGAAAAACTGTTTTTT. Amino acids: CASSFTVGTGGGNEKLFF. The full variable domain, rest sourced from reference TRBV7-2 and TRBJ1-4, is GAGVSQSPSNKVTEKGKDVELRCDPISGHTALYWYRQSLGQGLEFLIYFQGNSAPDKSGLPSDRFSAERTGGSVSTLTIQRTQQEDSAVYLCASSFTVGTGGGNEKLFFGSGTQLSVL.

V and J are TRBV7-6 and TRBJ2-5; tentatively, D is TRBD2 (6 bases). The last part of the DNA fits TRBJ2-7 better; the J call may be wrong. The germline V gene encodes CDR1 SGHVS and CDR2 FNYEAQ. CDR3 length equals 13 residues. The CDR3 DNA reads TGTGCCAGCAGCTTAGAGGGACTTACCGAGCAGTACTTC. It encodes CASSLEGLTEQYF.

This clonotype was observed a few times. The CDR3 coding sequence is TGTGCCAGCAGCCCAGGTGGACTAGCGAATTACAATGAGCAGTTCTTC. The encoded protein is CASSPGGLANYNEQFF. The chain employs TRBV7-9 and TRBJ2-1, with 9 bases that match TRBD2. V trimming: 5 bases; J trimming: 4 bases; junction bases outside the gene matches: 9. The germline V gene has CDR1 SEHNR and CDR2 FQNEAQ (reference sequence). This CDR3 region has 16 residues.

This clonotype was picked up a small number of times. J is TRBJ1-2 and V is TRBV4-3, with 9 positions matching TRBD1. This CDR3 is built from 16 residues. In germline, CDR1 is LGHNA, CDR2 YSLEER. Trimming cost V 0 bases and J 0 bases; bases outside gene matches: 2. Written as DNA, the CDR3 is TGCGCCAGCAGCCAAGAACACAGGGGGCCTAACTATGGCTACACCTTC. This sequence encodes CASSQEHRGPNYGYTF.

This clonotype was seen many times. J is TRBJ2-1 and V is TRBV5-1; possible D gene TRBD2, 5 bases. The V and J ends lost 6 bases and 1 base respectively, with 11 bases between them. CDR1 is SGHRS, CDR2 YFSETQ, per germline. The CDR3 is 14 amino acids. The CDR3 protein is CASKERGSYNEQFF. The CDR3 coding sequence is TGCGCCAGCAAGGAACGGGGATCCTACAATGAGCAGTTCTTC.

This chain connects TRBV29-1 to TRBJ2-1; possible D gene TRBD2, 6 bases. The assigned J gene may be wrong: the sequence end matches TRBJ2-5 better. This CDR3 comprises 13 residues. Germline V gene sequence: CDR1 SQVTM, CDR2 ANQGSEA. CDR3 sequence reads: CSVVGGGQETQYF. In DNA form, the CDR3 reads TGCAGCGTTGTCGGGGGTGGCCAAGAGACCCAGTACTTC.

CDR3 nucleotide sequence: TGTGCCAGCAGCATTCTTGGAGGGGGGACCACTGAAGCTTTCTTT. It encodes CASSILGGGTTEAFF. The chain combines TRBV7-3 with TRBJ1-1; TRBD1 might be the D (6 bases). Deletions cut 5 bases from V and 4 bases from J, with 17 bases between. The CDR3 sequence is 15 residues long. CDR1 is SGHTA, CDR2 FQGTGA, per germline.

This clonotype was recorded a few times. V and J are TRBV6-1 and TRBJ1-5; TRBD1 matches 8 bases. V lost 2 bases, J lost 6 bases, and 6 bases stayed unmatched. Per the germline V gene, CDR1 is MNHNS and CDR2 is SASEGT. CDR3 length: 15 residues. CDR3 sequence (DNA): TGTGCCAGCAGTGAAACGCAGGGGGCAGGTCAGCCCCAGCATTTT. Translating gives CASSETQGAGQPQHF.

The table lists this clonotype with a few counts. The chain employs TRBV4-1 and TRBJ1-5; weak D call: TRBD1 (6 bases). The CDR3 has 15 residues. Between the trimmed V and J ends, which lost 3 bases and 6 bases, there was a span of 15 bases. Germline V gene data show CDR1 as MGHRA and CDR2 as YSYEKL. CDR3 residues: CASSQDGGNAQPQHF. The CDR3 DNA follows: TGCGCCAGCAGCCAGGACGGGGGCAACGCTCAGCCCCAGCATTTT.

The chain links TRBV7-2 to TRBJ2-3; 13 nucleotides line up with TRBD2. J gave up 8 bases and V 3 bases, and 8 bases lay outside the gene matches. Germline CDR1 SGHTA, CDR2 FQGNSA. This CDR3 is built from 16 residues. CDR3 loop: CASSFPRTSGSGTQYF. The CDR3 DNA is TGTGCCAGCAGCTTTCCAAGGACTAGCGGGAGTGGTACGCAGTATTTT.

This clonotype has a handful of counts. The rearrangement links TRBV4-1 to TRBJ2-3, with D perhaps given as TRBD1 or TRBD2 (5 bases each). The V gene's germline CDR1 is MGHRA and CDR2 YSYEKL. CDR3 size: 16 residues. V lost 0 bases and J 5 bases, leaving 15 bases between the germline ends. CDR3 DNA: TGCGCCAGCAGCCAAGAGCATCCGGGGCCGGGAGATACGCAGTATTTT. Translation gives CASSQEHPGPGDTQYF.

This sequence joins TRBV28 and TRBJ2-7, with D hard to call. CDR3 length equals 14 residues. V was pared by 8 bases and J by 4 bases, with 18 bases between. Germline CDR1 reads MDHEN; CDR2 reads SYDVKM. The CDR3 protein is CASWASGSTYEQYF. As DNA, the CDR3 is TGTGCCAGCTGGGCCTCCGGGTCTACTTACGAGCAGTACTTC.

The rearrangement links TRBV14 to TRBJ1-4; the D is unclear. The CDR3 length is 14 residues. The germline V gene encodes CDR1 SGHDN and CDR2 FVKESK. Trimming stripped 2 bases from V and 7 bases from J, with 11 bases between. The CDR3 nucleotides are TGTGCCAGCAGCCAACTTGGCTGGGGTGAAAAACTGTTTTTT. Residues: CASSQLGWGEKLFF. The entire variable domain, with the rest obtained from reference TRBV14 and TRBJ1-4, is as follows: EAGVTQFPSHSVIEKGQTVTLRCDPISGHDNLYWYRRVMGKEIKFLLHFVKESKQDESGMPNNRFLAERTGGTYSTLKVQPAELEDSGVYFCASSQLGWGEKLFFGSGTQLSVL.

This chain joins TRBV18 and TRBJ2-3; D is unclear. V was trimmed by 1 base and J by 2 bases, leaving 13 bases between them. The CDR3 runs 16 residues. Germline V CDR1 and CDR2: KGHSH, LQKENI. The CDR3 DNA reads as TGTGCCAGCTCACCACAGTTACAAGGGCACACAGATACGCAGTATTTT. This encodes CASSPQLQGHTDTQYF.

The chain links TRBV7-8 to TRBJ2-7; perhaps TRBD2 as D (6 bases). The CDR3 length is 18 residues. Germline CDR1 reads SGHVS; CDR2 reads FQNEAQ. V was shortened by 6 bases and J by 1 base, with 25 bases between the two germline ends. The CDR3 DNA sequence: TGTGCCAGCAGTCCCGTGGGACTCCGGTCAGCAGGGTCCTACGAGCAGTACTTC. It is translated as CASSPVGLRSAGSYEQYF.

The chain combines TRBV20-1 with TRBJ2-3; 8 nucleotides agree with TRBD2. CDR1 and CDR2 from the germline V gene are DFQATT and SNEGSKA (reference sequence). V shed 5 bases and J 1 base; nucleotides not matched to a gene: 8. This CDR3 contains 15 residues. CDR3 in DNA: TGCAGTGCTCGACAATTTAGCGGGGGCACAGATACGCAGTATTTT. Its protein product is CSARQFSGGTDTQYF.

This rearrangement joins TRBV5-6 to TRBJ2-1; 7 bases line up with TRBD2. Germline V gene sequence: CDR1 SGHDT, CDR2 YYEEEE. The CDR3 extends over 16 amino acids. J gave up 6 bases and V 0 bases, and 9 bases lay outside the gene matches. CDR3 DNA: TGTGCCAGCAGCTTGGCCAGTGGCGGGAGTACCAATGAGCAGTTCTTC. It specifies CASSLASGGSTNEQFF.

This clonotype has only a few counts. This chain connects TRBV12-5 to TRBJ2-1, with 14 bases identical to TRBD2. Trimming took 1 base from V and 9 from J; bases not matched to a gene: 5. The CDR3 is 16 amino acids. Germline lookup yields CDR1 LGHNT and CDR2 FRNRAP. CDR3 in DNA: TGTGCTAGTGGTTTGGATCCGGGACTAGCGGGAGTTGAGCAGTTCTTC. As protein: CASGLDPGLAGVEQFF.

This clonotype has just a few counts. V and J are TRBV7-9 and TRBJ1-2, with D perhaps matching TRBD1 (6 bases). With 4 bases removed from V and 11 bases from J, the gap between germline ends came to 23 bases. Germline V gene data show CDR1 as SEHNR and CDR2 as FQNEAQ (reference sequence). The CDR3 sequence is 15 residues long. The CDR3 spells CASSSINRDGMAYTF. As DNA, the CDR3 is TGTGCCAGCAGCTCAATTAACAGGGACGGTATGGCGTACACCTTC.

The gene calls are TRBV5-1 and TRBJ1-2; no definite D call. The CDR3 is 13 residues long. V lost 4 bases and J 8 bases, leaving 15 bases between the germline ends. The germline V gene has CDR1 SGHRS and CDR2 YFSETQ. For the CDR3, the DNA is TGCGCCAGCAGCGGAAAAGATACGAGCGGCTACACCTTC. Translated, it gives CASSGKDTSGYTF.

This clonotype appeared a few times. This rearrangement joins TRBV15 to TRBJ1-3; tentative D call: TRBD1 (5 bases). The V gene lost 8 bases and the J gene lost 0 bases, with 23 bases spanning the gap. In germline, CDR1 is LNHNV, CDR2 YYDKDF (reference sequence). CDR3 length equals 18 residues. This CDR3 reads CATGQGLQGSSSGNTIYF. The CDR3 DNA sequence: TGTGCCACCGGTCAAGGCCTCCAGGGTTCGAGCTCTGGAAACACCATATATTTT.

This chain links TRBV4-2 with TRBJ2-5, with 15 bases that match TRBD2. Per the germline V gene, CDR1 is LGHNA and CDR2 is YNFKEQ. J was trimmed by 11 bases and V by 5 bases; bases with no gene match: 6. The CDR3 is made up of 14 amino acids. The DNA for the CDR3 is TGTGCCAGCAGCTCCTGGACTAGCGGGGGGGAACAGTACTTC. Its protein is CASSSWTSGGEQYF.

This clonotype occurred once. This may be a read error, as it is one base from a much larger clone. The V call is TRBV7-3, the J call TRBJ1-1; a possible D gene is TRBD1 (5 bases). Germline-derived CDR1 and CDR2 are SGHTA and FQGTGA. This CDR3 is built from 13 residues. V was trimmed by 5 bases and J by 1 base, leaving 8 bases between them. The CDR3 loop reads CASSRQRNTEAFF. The CDR3 nucleotides are TGTGCCAGCAGCCGACAGAGGAACACTGAAGCTTTCTTT.